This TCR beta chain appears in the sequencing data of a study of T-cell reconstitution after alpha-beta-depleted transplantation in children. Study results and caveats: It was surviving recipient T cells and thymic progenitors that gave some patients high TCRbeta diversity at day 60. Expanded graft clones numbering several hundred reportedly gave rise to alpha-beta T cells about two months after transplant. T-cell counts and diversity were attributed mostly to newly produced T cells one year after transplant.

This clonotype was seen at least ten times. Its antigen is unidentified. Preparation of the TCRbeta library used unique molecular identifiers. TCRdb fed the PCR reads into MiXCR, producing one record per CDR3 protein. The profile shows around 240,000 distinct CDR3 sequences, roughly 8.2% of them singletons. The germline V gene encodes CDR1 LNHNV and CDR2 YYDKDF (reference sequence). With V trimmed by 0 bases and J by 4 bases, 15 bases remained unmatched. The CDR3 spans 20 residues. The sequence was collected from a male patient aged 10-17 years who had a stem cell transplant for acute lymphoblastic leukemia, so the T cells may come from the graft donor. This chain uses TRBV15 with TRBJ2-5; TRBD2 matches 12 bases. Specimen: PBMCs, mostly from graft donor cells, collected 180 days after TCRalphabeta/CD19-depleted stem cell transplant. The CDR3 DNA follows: TGTGCCACCAGCAGAGATTTATCCTCTAGCGGGAGGGCCGGTAGAGAGACCCAGTACTTC. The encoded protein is CATSRDLSSSGRAGRETQYF.